Each of the 11 T cell receptor beta chains below was sequenced from the same sample in a study of T cells in narcolepsy. Sequencing was performed with immunoSEQ multiplex PCR; in TCRdb, only in-frame clones are kept and a portion is missing. Of around 30,000 clones in the sample, roughly 78% were seen once. Material for sequencing was memory (CD45RA-) CD4+ T cells from blood. All receptors derive from a human donor in good health.

V usage is TRBV25-1 and J usage is TRBJ1-1; 7 bases line up with TRBD1. There are 13 residues in the CDR3. V shed 6 bases, J shed 5 bases, and the junction held 6 bases outside the gene matches. The germline CDR1 and CDR2 sequences are MGHDK and SYGVNS. CDR3 coding DNA: TGTGCCAGCAGCCGCACCAGGGGGACTGAAGCTTTCTTT. Amino acid sequence: CASSRTRGTEAFF.

This rearrangement joins TRBV4-3 to TRBJ1-1; D ambiguous. The V end lost 4 bases, the J end lost 6 bases, and 12 bases lay between the germline ends. The CDR3 contains 13 residues. Germline V gene sequence: CDR1 LGHNA, CDR2 YSLEER. Here the CDR3 reads CASSLSGSAEAFF. The CDR3 nucleotides read TGCGCCAGCAGCCTAAGTGGGAGCGCTGAAGCTTTCTTT.

This chain links TRBV18 with TRBJ1-5, with unresolved D. V lost 3 bases, J lost 5 bases, and 8 bases lay in between. Germline CDR1 KGHSH, CDR2 LQKENI. The CDR3 sequence is 13 residues long. The CDR3, as DNA: TGTGCCAGCTCACCGCACAGCGATCAGCCCCAGCATTTT. It encodes CASSPHSDQPQHF.

The V call is TRBV28, the J call TRBJ1-2, with a tentative D call TRBD1 (5 bases). CDR1 and CDR2 from the germline V gene are MDHEN and SYDVKM. The CDR3 covers 14 residues. V shed 7 bases and J shed 2 bases, with 14 bases lying between them. CDR3 in amino acids: CASTSGGRNYGYTF. The CDR3 bases are TGTGCCAGCACTTCGGGGGGACGGAACTATGGCTACACCTTC.

The chain employs TRBV6-1 and TRBJ1-1; D not certain. CDR3 size: 14 residues. V was pared by 8 bases and J by 0 bases, with 13 bases between. CDR1 and CDR2 from the germline V gene are MNHNS and SASEGT. In nucleotides, the CDR3 is TGTGCCAGCTACAGTGGTTGGATGAACACTGAAGCTTTCTTT. Its protein is CASYSGWMNTEAFF.

The V and J genes are TRBV27 and TRBJ1-5, with no clear D. Trimming left V 4 bases short and J 3 bases short, with 13 bases between. CDR1 and CDR2 from the germline V gene are MNHEY and SMNVEV (reference sequence). This CDR3 region has 15 residues. The CDR3 is CASSSITEFNQPQHF. CDR3 in DNA: TGTGCCAGCAGTTCCATAACCGAATTCAATCAGCCCCAGCATTTT.

V is TRBV5-1 and J is TRBJ1-5; D unresolved. CDR3 length: 15 amino acids. Between the trimmed V and J ends, which lost 0 bases and 5 bases, there was a span of 12 bases. Germline loops: CDR1 SGHRS, CDR2 YFSETQ. The CDR3 DNA reads TGCGCCAGCAGCTTGGGAGGAAGACGGGATCAGCCCCAGCATTTT. Translation: CASSLGGRRDQPQHF.

This sequence joins TRBV7-9 and TRBJ2-7; 12 bases line up with TRBD2. The length of the CDR3 is 13 residues. Germline CDR1 SEHNR, CDR2 FQNEAQ (reference sequence). Trimming removed 8 bases from V and 4 bases from J; junction bases left unmatched: 3. The CDR3: CASRTSGTYEQYF. In DNA form, the CDR3 reads TGTGCCAGCCGGACTAGCGGGACTTACGAGCAGTACTTC.

The chain joins TRBV11-2 to TRBJ1-1; D gene unclear. CDR3 length: 13 amino acids. CDR1 and CDR2 (germline): SGHAT, FQNNGV. Trimming removed 6 bases from V and 1 base from J, with 9 bases in between. The CDR3, as DNA: TGTGCCAGCAGACGGATCGGGAACACTGAAGCTTTCTTT. It is translated as CASRRIGNTEAFF.

A note on this clone: Relative to the germline gene, one junction end is altered; a read error may explain this. V is TRBV5-4 and J is TRBJ1-2; D gene ambiguous. Germline V gene sequence: CDR1 SGHNT, CDR2 YYREEE (reference sequence). This CDR3 has 13 amino acids. CDR3: CASSFSAFYDYTF. In DNA, the CDR3 is TGTGCCAGCAGCTTCTCGGCATTCTATGACTACACCTTC.

The J gene is TRBJ2-1, the V gene TRBV28; the D gene could be TRBD1 or TRBD2 (5 bases each). The CDR3 consists of 18 residues. In germline, CDR1 is MDHEN, CDR2 SYDVKM. Trimming cost V 6 bases and J 0 bases, with 21 bases left between them. The CDR3: CASSPKWDVASSYNEQFF. The CDR3 DNA sequence: TGTGCCAGCAGCCCGAAGTGGGACGTGGCAAGCTCCTACAATGAGCAGTTCTTC.